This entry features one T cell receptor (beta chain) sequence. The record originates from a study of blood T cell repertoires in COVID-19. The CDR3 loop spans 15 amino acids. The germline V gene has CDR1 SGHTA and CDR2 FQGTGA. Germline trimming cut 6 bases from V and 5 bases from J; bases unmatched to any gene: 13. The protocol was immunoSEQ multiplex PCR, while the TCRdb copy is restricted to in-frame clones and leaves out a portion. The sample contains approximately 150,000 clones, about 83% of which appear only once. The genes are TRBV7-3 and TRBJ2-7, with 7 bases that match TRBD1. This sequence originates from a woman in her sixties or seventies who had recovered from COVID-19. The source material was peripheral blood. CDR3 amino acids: CASRATPTGTHEQYF. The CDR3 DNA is TGTGCCAGCAGAGCCACCCCGACAGGGACCCACGAGCAGTACTTC.